The table lists the clone carrying this TCR beta chain with a few counts. Time point noted: pre-sensitization, week 0. Treatment here: therapeutic diphenylcyclopropenone sensitization with weekly scalp DPC. This specimen comes from a study of human T cells and chemical hapten exposure. TCRdb passed the RACE reads through MiXCR, listing each CDR3 protein once. This sample has more than 250,000 distinct CDR3 sequences, with about 8.6% found just once. CDR1 is MNHEY, CDR2 SVGEGT, per germline. The CDR3 has 15 amino acids. V was cut by 6 bases and J by 2 bases, with 15 bases left in between. J is TRBJ2-3 and V is TRBV6-2 or TRBV6-3, with unresolved D. Source: whole blood, taken in connection with sensitization to the hapten diphenylcyclopropenone (DPC). The receptor comes from a woman in her forties with alopecia areata. Some clones in this sample may be carry-over from other donors' samples. The chain's CDR3 is CASSQGPSTTDTQYF. In nucleotides, the CDR3 is TGTGCCAGCAGCCAAGGACCGTCTACCACAGATACGCAGTATTTT.